A single sample gave rise to the 11 T cell receptor beta chains below, sequenced in a study of blood T cell repertoires in COVID-19. Sequenced by immunoSEQ multiplex PCR; TCRdb stores in-frame clones only, minus some. This repertoire shows approximately 180,000 clones, about 80% found once; its top ten account for less than 30%. Sequencing used peripheral blood. The receptors were gathered from a woman in her sixties or seventies with acute or convalescent COVID-19.

This chain joins TRBV27 and TRBJ1-4; D gene ambiguous. Trimming stripped 3 bases from V and 6 bases from J, with 14 bases between. CDR3 size: 15 residues. Per germline, CDR1 MNHEY and CDR2 SMNVEV (reference sequence). CDR3: CASSFLGSQYEKLFF. For the CDR3, the DNA is TGTGCCAGCAGTTTCCTGGGCAGCCAATATGAAAAACTGTTTTTT.

CDR3 sequence (DNA): TGCAGCGTCGCAAGAGCGGGACGCCCCTACAATGAGCAGTTCTTC. It encodes CSVARAGRPYNEQFF. The rearrangement links TRBV29-1 to TRBJ2-1; TRBD2 aligns across 7 bases. Germline V lookup: CDR1 SQVTM, CDR2 ANQGSEA. The CDR3 has 15 amino acids. With V trimmed by 6 bases and J by 2 bases, 10 bases remained unmatched.

The V call is TRBV5-6, the J call TRBJ2-6; TRBD2 is a possible D gene (6 bases). Germline V gives CDR1 SGHDT, CDR2 YYEEEE. Trimming stripped 3 bases from V and 2 bases from J, with 12 bases between. This CDR3 is 16 amino acids long. CDR3 nucleotide sequence: TGTGCCAGCAGCTGGAGGGACCCCACTGGGGCCAACGTCCTGACTTTC. As protein: CASSWRDPTGANVLTF.

This clone appeared a single time. Because the CDR3 is missing its conserved closing phenylalanine or tryptophan, this is likely a read error. Because the CDR3's place on the DNA is in doubt, the DNA is left out and the CDR3 is given as listed by TCRdb. The chain recombines TRBV3-1 (or the pseudogene TRBV3-2) with TRBJ1-1; the D call TRBD1 from the table was never checked on the DNA. Germline V lookup: CDR1 LGHDT, CDR2 YNNKEL (reference sequence). The CDR3 is 12 residues long, ends included. The CDR3 protein is CASSPPTNAGKE.

The chain links TRBV7-9 to TRBJ2-7, with a possible D match to TRBD2 (6 bases). V dropped 5 bases and J dropped 7 bases, with 21 bases sitting between them. Germline CDR1 SEHNR, CDR2 FQNEAQ (reference sequence). The CDR3 has 15 residues. The CDR3 region is CASSPPGTGFGEQYF. The DNA for the CDR3 is TGTGCCAGCAGCCCGCCCGGGACTGGTTTTGGGGAGCAGTACTTC.

This rearrangement joins TRBV5-1 to TRBJ1-2; possible D gene TRBD1, 5 bases. This CDR3 spans 13 amino acids. Per the germline V gene, CDR1 is SGHRS and CDR2 is YFSETQ. V was shortened by 3 bases and J by 4 bases, with 10 bases between the two germline ends. CDR3 bases: TGCGCCAGCAGCTCAGGGCTTGCCTATGGCTACACCTTC. It specifies CASSSGLAYGYTF.

V is TRBV5-1 and J is TRBJ2-7, with 8 bases fitting TRBD1. The CDR3 sequence is 16 residues long. Germline CDR1 and CDR2: SGHRS and YFSETQ. V lost 2 bases to trimming and J lost 0 bases; unmatched junction nucleotides: 7. CDR3 loop: CASSLSGGVSSYEQYF. In nucleotides, the CDR3 is TGCGCCAGCAGCTTATCAGGGGGCGTCAGCTCCTACGAGCAGTACTTC.

CDR3 in amino acids: CATSRDRVPGYEQYF. The DNA for the CDR3 is TGTGCCACCAGCAGAGATCGAGTTCCGGGCTACGAGCAGTACTTC. The V gene is TRBV15, the J gene TRBJ2-7; no clear D gene. The CDR3 is 15 residues long. In germline, CDR1 is LNHNV, CDR2 YYDKDF (reference sequence). Trimming took 0 bases from V and 3 from J, leaving 12 bases between them.

This clone was found once. The chain has TRBV7-9 and TRBJ2-1; weak D call: TRBD2 (5 bases). The V gene lost 5 bases and the J gene lost 4 bases, with 18 bases spanning the gap. Germline values: CDR1 SEHNR, CDR2 FQNEAQ (reference sequence). This CDR3 is 16 amino acids long. In DNA, the CDR3 is TGTGCCAGCAGCCCGCCGGAGGCGAGGGTATACAATGAGCAGTTCTTC. Translation: CASSPPEARVYNEQFF.

Only one count was recorded for this clone. The rearrangement joins TRBV6-5 to TRBJ1-1; D gene uncertain. Looked up from germline, CDR1 is MNHEY and CDR2 is SVGAGI. Trimming cost V 5 bases and J 2 bases, with 9 bases left between them. The CDR3 runs to 13 residues. The CDR3 nucleotides are TGTGCCAGCAGTCGGCAGCGTAACACTGAAGCTTTCTTT. Its protein product is CASSRQRNTEAFF.

The chain links TRBV5-1 to TRBJ1-1, with D perhaps matching TRBD1 (6 bases). The length of the CDR3 is 16 residues. The V end lost 1 base, the J end lost 5 bases, and 18 bases lay between the germline ends. The germline V gene encodes CDR1 SGHRS and CDR2 YFSETQ. The CDR3 loop reads CASSLRTAARETEAFF. CDR3 bases: TGCGCCAGCAGCTTGAGGACAGCCGCAAGAGAGACTGAAGCTTTCTTT.